These 15 T cell receptor beta chains originate from one sample sequenced in a study of shared clonotypes between healthy human individuals. The method was immunoSEQ multiplex PCR; TCRdb's version includes in-frame clones alone and lacks a portion of them. This sample has hundreds of thousands of clones, with 70% to 80% found just once. The sample comprised PBMCs. These receptors were taken from a middle-aged woman in good health. Some clones in this sample may be carry-over from other donors' samples.

The chain has TRBV18 and TRBJ2-7; 8 bases line up with TRBD1. Trimming took 0 bases from V and 6 from J; bases not matched to a gene: 10. Germline V gene lookup returns CDR1 KGHSH and CDR2 LQKENI. The CDR3 is 16 amino acids. This CDR3 reads CASSPPTGTGFTEQYF. In nucleotides, the CDR3 is TGTGCCAGCTCACCACCCACCGGGACAGGCTTCACCGAGCAGTACTTC.

V is TRBV10-3 and J is TRBJ2-3; 8 nucleotides agree with TRBD2. V dropped 8 bases and J dropped 2; count of bases not matched to a gene: 9. This CDR3 is built from 15 residues. Per germline, CDR1 ENHRY and CDR2 SYGVKD. CDR3 sequence reads: CAIQSGSFLTDTQYF. CDR3 in DNA: TGTGCCATCCAGAGCGGGAGTTTCCTCACAGATACGCAGTATTTT.

This clone was recorded a few times. The J gene is TRBJ1-1, the V gene TRBV18; D is ambiguous. The V gene's germline CDR1 is KGHSH and CDR2 LQKENI. There are 13 residues in the CDR3. Trimming took 4 bases from V and 0 from J, leaving 6 bases between them. The CDR3 protein is CASSQAMNTEAFF. The DNA of the CDR3 is TGTGCCAGCTCACAGGCAATGAACACTGAAGCTTTCTTT.

The chain recombines TRBV2 with TRBJ2-5; the D is unclear. Germline CDR1 reads SNHLY; CDR2 reads FYNNEI. This CDR3 contains 13 residues. With 6 bases removed from V and 5 bases from J, the gap between germline ends came to 13 bases. Here the CDR3 DNA reads TGTGCCAGCAGCAATACAAGAATGGAGACCCAGTACTTC. As protein: CASSNTRMETQYF.

This clone was observed once. V gene TRBV6-6 combines with J gene TRBJ2-5; TRBD1 might be the D (6 bases). This CDR3 contains 16 residues. V gave up 4 bases and J gave up 4 bases, with 19 bases separating them. Germline-derived CDR1 and CDR2 are MNHNY and SVGAGI (reference sequence). The CDR3 region has the DNA TGTGCCAGCAGTTGGGGCTTGGGACACCAGGGAGAGACCCAGTACTTC. This sequence encodes CASSWGLGHQGETQYF.

In this sample, this clone turned up a few times. V and J are TRBV6-1 and TRBJ1-4; no clear D. This CDR3 spans 15 amino acids. Germline values: CDR1 MNHNS, CDR2 SASEGT. Deletions cut 5 bases from V and 3 bases from J, with 13 bases between. CDR3 DNA: TGTGCCAGCAGTCAGACGACGGGAGCTAATGAAAAACTGTTTTTT. Amino acid sequence: CASSQTTGANEKLFF.

The rearrangement links TRBV7-2 to TRBJ1-6; D is unresolved. The germline CDR1 and CDR2 sequences are SGHTA and FQGNSA. This CDR3 is 15 amino acids long. V was clipped by 1 base and J by 8 bases, with 12 bases between them. CDR3 DNA sequence: TGTGCCAGCAGCTTAGTTTCGTCAACCTATTCACCCCTCCACTTT. Translated: CASSLVSSTYSPLHF. The whole variable domain, remainder taken from reference TRBV7-2 and TRBJ1-6, is GAGVSQSPSNKVTEKGKDVELRCDPISGHTALYWYRQSLGQGLEFLIYFQGNSAPDKSGLPSDRFSAERTGGSVSTLTIQRTQQEDSAVYLCASSLVSSTYSPLHFGNGTRLTVT.

This clone was picked up one time. This sequence joins TRBV7-3 and TRBJ1-3; no clear D. Germline V gene lookup returns CDR1 SGHTA and CDR2 FQGTGA. CDR3 length: 16 residues. The ends were cut back, 4 bases at V and 0 bases at J, with 13 bases in the middle. The CDR3 region has the DNA TGTGCCAGCAGCTCGCAGCCCATGAGCTCTGGAAACACCATATATTTT. It codes for CASSSQPMSSGNTIYF.

The V call is TRBV4-2, the J call TRBJ2-1; D is unresolved. Germline CDR1 reads LGHNA; CDR2 reads YNFKEQ. This CDR3 contains 16 residues. V was shortened by 2 bases and J by 0 bases, with 11 bases between the two germline ends. The CDR3 sequence: CASSQNTDTSYNEQFF. The CDR3 DNA reads as TGTGCCAGCAGCCAAAACACAGATACCTCCTACAATGAGCAGTTCTTC.

The chain has TRBV7-2 and TRBJ2-3, with no clear D. The V gene's germline CDR1 is SGHTA and CDR2 FQGNSA. The V end was cut by 2 bases, the J end by 2 bases, with 11 bases between. There are 15 residues in the CDR3. Here the CDR3 reads CASSLLGHPTDTQYF. The CDR3 DNA sequence: TGTGCCAGCAGCTTACTAGGCCACCCCACAGATACGCAGTATTTT.

The J gene is TRBJ2-3, the V gene TRBV7-6; D might be TRBD2 (5 bases). The CDR3 is 16 amino acids. The V and J ends lost 2 bases and 1 base respectively, with 13 bases between them. In germline, CDR1 is SGHVS, CDR2 FNYEAQ. The CDR3 spells CASSLSGERGTDTQYF. CDR3 coding DNA: TGTGCCAGCAGCTTATCCGGGGAAAGGGGCACAGATACGCAGTATTTT.

The chain links TRBV4-2 to TRBJ2-6; 9 bases are a match to TRBD1. The V segment lost 3 bases and the J segment 2 bases; nucleotides outside the gene matches: 2. The germline V gene encodes CDR1 LGHNA and CDR2 YNFKEQ. The CDR3 contains 16 residues. The CDR3 loop is CASSHTGGTGANVLTF. The CDR3 coding sequence is TGTGCCAGCAGCCACACAGGGGGCACTGGGGCCAACGTCCTGACTTTC.

A note on this clone: A much larger clone lies a single base off, so this may be a read error. The CDR3 loop is CASRAYNEQFF. CDR3 nucleotides: TGTGCCAGCAGGGCCTACAATGAGCAGTTCTTC. The genes are TRBV13 and TRBJ2-1, with D hard to call. The CDR3 loop spans 11 amino acids. Germline CDR1 reads PRHDT; CDR2 reads FYEKMQ (reference sequence). Deletions cut 6 bases from V and 2 bases from J, with 2 bases between.

The chain carries TRBV5-1 and TRBJ1-1; 7 bases agree with TRBD1. Germline V gene lookup returns CDR1 SGHRS and CDR2 YFSETQ. Trimming at V came to 0 bases and at J to 5 bases, leaving 4 bases not matched to a gene. CDR3 size: 14 residues. The CDR3 DNA sequence: TGCGCCAGCAGCTTGGGGTCCAGGGGGACTGAAGCTTTCTTT. Encoded protein: CASSLGSRGTEAFF. Based on the CDR3 plus reference TRBV5-1 and TRBJ1-1, the full variable domain is KAGVTQTPRYLIKTRGQQVTLSCSPISGHRSVSWYQQTPGQGLQFLFEYFSETQRNKGNFPGRFSGRQFSNSRSEMNVSTLELGDSALYLCASSLGSRGTEAFFGQGTRLTVV.

A few counts support this clone. The chain links TRBV6-1 to TRBJ2-1; possibly TRBD1 or TRBD2 for D (6 bases each). Trimming shortened V by 4 bases and J by 1 base, and 14 bases separated the two germline ends. Germline values: CDR1 MNHNS, CDR2 SASEGT. The CDR3 length is 16 residues. The DNA for the CDR3 is TGTGCCAGCAGTGCCAGGAGGGGGAAATCCTACAATGAGCAGTTCTTC. Translation gives CASSARRGKSYNEQFF.